This entry lists 9 T cell receptor beta chains sequenced from one sample in a study of OX40 agonist ivuxolimab in advanced cancers. The library was produced with the immunoSEQ multiplex PCR assay. What TCRdb holds here is the immuneACCESS table cut down to in-frame rearrangements. Part of the clones is not present; checked against another copy, under half of the missing clones reflect an unresolved V gene, and the others are unexplained. The sample has 90,000 to 120,000 clones on record, around 93% of them singletons. Together, the top ten hold 0.5% to 0.8% of the sample. The input for sequencing was CD4+ or CD8+ T cells sorted from blood, taken in a trial of the OX40 agonist ivuxolimab. Receptors originate from an adult with an advanced solid tumor such as melanoma, head and neck, liver or kidney cancer.

V usage is TRBV7-3 and J usage is TRBJ2-2; no clear D gene. Between the trimmed V and J ends, which lost 3 bases and 1 base, there was a span of 6 bases. The V gene's germline CDR1 is SGHTA and CDR2 FQGTGA. This CDR3 has 14 residues. For the CDR3, the DNA is TGTGCCAGCAGCTTCTCCCAGAACACCGGGGAGCTGTTTTTT. Amino acid sequence: CASSFSQNTGELFF. The variable domain in full, with the rest retrieved from reference TRBV7-3 and TRBJ2-2, is GAGVSQTPSNKVTEKGKYVELRCDPISGHTALYWYRQSLGQGPEFLIYFQGTGAADDSGLPNDRFFAVRPEGSVSTLKIQRTERGDSAVYLCASSFSQNTGELFFGEGSRLTVL.

On this clone itself: Other DNA variants within this sample encode the same CDR3. The V and J genes are TRBV30 and TRBJ2-5; 9 bases align to TRBD2. CDR1 GTSNPN and CDR2 SVGIG come from the germline V gene (reference sequence). This CDR3 spans 17 amino acids. Trimming took 7 bases from V and 5 from J; bases not matched to a gene: 20. For the CDR3, the DNA is TGTGCCTTGTCAAATCGCGGGGCGGGAGGGCCGAGGGAGACCCAGTACTTC. This sequence encodes CALSNRGAGGPRETQYF.

This chain joins TRBV15 and TRBJ1-1; D call uncertain. Germline CDR1 is LNHNV and CDR2 is YYDKDF (reference sequence). This CDR3 has 11 amino acids. Trimming cost V 0 bases and J 10 bases, with 6 bases left between them. CDR3 protein: CATSRDRRAFF. The CDR3 coding sequence is TGTGCCACCAGCAGAGATCGTCGAGCTTTCTTT.

This rearrangement joins TRBV27 to TRBJ2-2; D unclear. This CDR3 has 13 amino acids. Germline assignment: CDR1 MNHEY and CDR2 SMNVEV (reference sequence). With 6 bases removed from V and 5 bases from J, the gap between germline ends came to 10 bases. The CDR3 sequence is CASSHSTTGELFF. DNA for the CDR3: TGTGCCAGCAGCCACTCCACGACCGGGGAGCTGTTTTTT.

The rearrangement uses TRBV5-1 and TRBJ2-1, with D uncertain. The CDR3 contains 13 residues. Per the germline V gene, CDR1 is SGHRS and CDR2 is YFSETQ. V lost 0 bases and J lost 5, with 6 bases in between. The CDR3: CASSLATNNEQFF. CDR3 in DNA: TGCGCCAGCAGCTTGGCAACGAACAATGAGCAGTTCTTC.

This rearrangement joins TRBV19 to TRBJ2-3, with D tentatively TRBD1 (5 bases). This CDR3 spans 14 amino acids. The germline V gene encodes CDR1 LNHDA and CDR2 SQIVND (reference sequence). V was cut by 1 base and J by 4 bases, with 9 bases left in between. This CDR3 is CASSIGQGSDTQYF. Here the CDR3 DNA reads TGTGCCAGTAGTATAGGGCAGGGTTCAGATACGCAGTATTTT.

The rearrangement joins TRBV15 to TRBJ2-7; TRBD2 aligns across 7 bases. V trimming: 0 bases; J trimming: 6 bases; junction bases outside the gene matches: 8. The CDR3 runs to 15 residues. In germline, CDR1 is LNHNV, CDR2 YYDKDF (reference sequence). The CDR3 region has the DNA TGTGCCACCAGCAGAGATCAGGGAGGGAGTATCGAGCAGTACTTC. It codes for CATSRDQGGSIEQYF.

The CDR3 reads CAGGESGANVLTF. In DNA, the CDR3 is TGTGCCGGGGGGGAATCTGGGGCCAACGTCCTGACTTTC. The rearrangement uses TRBV6-6 and TRBJ2-6; 7 bases are a match to TRBD2. CDR3 size: 13 residues. Looked up from germline, CDR1 is MNHNY and CDR2 is SVGAGI (reference sequence). J gave up 1 base and V 11 bases, and 2 bases lay outside the gene matches.

The chain couples TRBV4-1 to TRBJ1-4; D is possibly TRBD1 (5 bases). The CDR3 runs to 14 residues. The V and J ends lost 1 base and 8 bases respectively, with 11 bases between them. Germline CDR1 is MGHRA and CDR2 is YSYEKL. The CDR3 DNA reads TGCGCCAGCAGCCAAGTAAGGGGTCAGGAAAAACTGTTTTTT. As protein: CASSQVRGQEKLFF.